The rows below give T cell receptor beta chains drawn from one sample of a study of blood T cell repertoires in COVID-19. Sequencing was performed with immunoSEQ multiplex PCR; in TCRdb, only in-frame clones are kept and a portion is missing. The data contain 250,000 to 300,000 clones, about nine tenths of them singletons. The sequenced sample was peripheral blood. These receptors were collected from a woman aged 25 to 39 with COVID-19, enrolled during active disease. Both conserved end residues are part of each CDR3. D genes are given only for firm matches. Where a row states a size, it is once, few, many or the class of an expanded clone; other rows omit it.

>.|TRBV2|.|10|TRBJ2-1
CASSVTEWFF
TGTGCCAGCAGTGTTACAGAGTGGTTCTTC
>TRBD1|TRBV4-1|once|15|TRBJ2-1
CASSPGQGAVNEQFF
TGCGCCAGCAGCCCCGGACAGGGGGCGGTCAATGAGCAGTTCTTC
>.|TRBV6-5|.|16|TRBJ1-6
CASSWGRQQTNSPLHF
TGTGCCAGCAGTTGGGGAAGACAGCAGACTAATTCACCCCTCCACTTT
>.|TRBV19|.|14|TRBJ1-6
CASTPTPINSPLHF
TGTGCCAGTACCCCGACACCGATTAATTCACCCCTCCACTTT
>TRBD2|TRBV5-6|.|15|TRBJ2-4
CASSRLAGDKNIQYF
TGTGCCAGCTCGCGACTAGCGGGGGACAAAAACATTCAGTACTTC
>.|TRBV12-2|.|17|TRBJ2-7
CASRSPGTGRPAYEQYF
TGTGCAAGTCGCTCTCCCGGGACAGGGCGCCCCGCTTACGAGCAGTACTTC
>.|TRBV6-6|.|13|TRBJ2-7
CASSYSMGSEQYF
TGTGCCAGCAGTTACTCGATGGGCTCCGAGCAGTACTTC
>TRBD1|TRBV30|.|13|TRBJ2-1
CAWSRYRGNEQFF
TGTGCCTGGAGTCGATACAGGGGTAATGAGCAGTTCTTC
>TRBD1|TRBV6-6|.|15|TRBJ1-5
CASSPPRDRNQPQHF
TGTGCCAGCAGTCCCCCCCGGGACAGAAATCAGCCCCAGCATTTT
>.|TRBV2|.|14|TRBJ2-1
CASRIRDSMNEQFF
TGTGCCAGCAGGATTCGGGACTCGATGAATGAGCAGTTCTTC
>TRBD1|TRBV3-1/TRBV3-2|.|13|TRBJ1-1
CASSPWTGAEAFF
TGTGCCAGCAGCCCATGGACAGGGGCTGAAGCTTTCTTT
>.|TRBV13|once|13|TRBJ2-3
CASSPSGPDTQYF
TGTGCCAGCAGCCCGAGCGGGCCAGATACGCAGTATTTT
>.|TRBV12-3/TRBV12-4|once|12|TRBJ1-3
CASSRTAKPIYF
TGTGCCAGCAGCCGGACAGCGAAGCCCATATATTTT
>TRBD2|TRBV10-2|.|16|TRBJ2-3
CASSPFERGWTDTQYF
TGCGCCAGCAGCCCTTTCGAGCGGGGTTGGACAGATACGCAGTATTTT
>.|TRBV29-1|.|13|TRBJ1-2
CSVAQGWDYGYTF
TGCAGCGTTGCCCAGGGTTGGGACTATGGCTACACCTTC
>TRBD1|TRBV27|.|12|TRBJ2-1
CASSPTGSEQFF
TGTGCCAGCAGTCCGACAGGGTCCGAGCAGTTCTTC
>.|TRBV20-1|once|15|TRBJ1-5
CSASPQRAGIQPQHF
TGCAGTGCTAGTCCCCAGCGGGCGGGGATTCAGCCCCAGCATTTT
>TRBD1|TRBV20-1|.|14|TRBJ2-3
CSASLSSRGRTQYF
TGCAGTGCTAGTCTCTCCTCCAGGGGGCGAACGCAGTATTTT
>TRBD1|TRBV2|.|14|TRBJ1-6
CARTEGQVNSPLHF
TGTGCCAGGACCGAGGGACAGGTCAATTCACCCCTCCACTTT
>.|TRBV6-1|.|15|TRBJ1-2
CASSENGRVGHGYTF
TGTGCCAGCAGTGAAAACGGCAGGGTTGGTCATGGCTACACCTTC
>.|TRBV27|.|15|TRBJ2-1
CASSLMFSSYNEQFF
TGTGCCAGCAGTTTAATGTTTAGCTCCTACAATGAGCAGTTCTTC
>.|TRBV9|once|16|TRBJ1-2
CASSVAWEGSAYGYTF
TGTGCCAGCAGCGTAGCCTGGGAGGGTTCTGCCTATGGCTACACCTTC
>.|TRBV6-4|.|15|TRBJ1-6
CASSDSGAQNSPLHF
TGTGCCAGCAGTGACTCGGGGGCTCAAAATTCACCCCTCCACTTT
>.|TRBV12-3/TRBV12-4|.|11|TRBJ2-7
CASSFRGEQYF
TGTGCCAGCAGCTTCAGGGGTGAGCAGTACTTC
>.|TRBV10-3|.|13|TRBJ2-1
CAIRGLDYNEQFF
TGTGCCATCAGGGGGCTCGATTACAATGAGCAGTTCTTC
>TRBD1|TRBV9|few|15|TRBJ2-2
CASSGGQGNTGELFF
TGTGCCAGCAGCGGAGGACAGGGGAACACCGGGGAGCTGTTTTTT
>.|TRBV11-3|.|13|TRBJ2-3
CASSLDSIDTQYF
TGTGCCAGCAGCTTGGACTCAATAGATACGCAGTATTTT
>.|TRBV29-1|.|12|TRBJ2-6
CSVPSGANVLTF
TGCAGCGTCCCGTCTGGGGCCAACGTCCTGACTTTC
>.|TRBV3-1/TRBV3-2|.|15|TRBJ2-7
CASSQVAVSSYEQYF
TGTGCCAGCAGCCAAGTAGCGGTTAGCTCCTACGAGCAGTACTTC
>.|TRBV6-4|.|15|TRBJ1-5
CASIQRQDSNQPQHF
TGTGCCAGCATTCAAAGACAGGATAGCAATCAGCCCCAGCATTTT
>TRBD1|TRBV29-1|.|14|TRBJ1-1
CSHRGGTGPTEAFF
TGCAGCCATAGGGGTGGGACAGGTCCTACTGAAGCTTTCTTT
>TRBD2|TRBV5-5|.|16|TRBJ2-7
CASSSGLAGGVYEQYF
TGTGCCAGCAGCTCCGGACTAGCGGGGGGCGTCTACGAGCAGTACTTC
>.|TRBV11-1|.|16|TRBJ1-3
CASSSSVRGSGNTIYF
TGTGCCAGCAGCTCGAGCGTCCGGGGCTCTGGAAACACCATATATTTT
>TRBD1|TRBV7-6|.|14|TRBJ2-7
CASSLTGGAEEQYF
TGTGCCAGCAGCTTAACAGGGGGCGCGGAGGAGCAGTACTTC
>.|TRBV6-5|.|14|TRBJ1-5
CASTEGYPNQPQHF
TGTGCCAGCACCGAGGGATACCCCAATCAGCCCCAGCATTTT
>.|TRBV5-1|.|17|TRBJ2-3
CASRYLSGGGPTDTQYF
TGCGCCAGCCGATACCTCTCCGGCGGGGGCCCCACAGATACGCAGTATTTT
>TRBD2|TRBV2|once|16|TRBJ2-1
CASSGLQGGAYNEQFF
TGTGCCAGCAGCGGACTGCAGGGAGGGGCCTACAATGAGCAGTTCTTC
>TRBD1|TRBV4-1|once|16|TRBJ1-1
CASSQGPQGVVTEAFF
TGCGCCAGCAGCCAAGGACCTCAGGGGGTTGTAACTGAAGCTTTCTTT
>.|TRBV6-2/TRBV6-3|.|13|TRBJ2-7
CASTPTGSYEQYF
TGTGCCAGCACCCCTACAGGGTCTTACGAGCAGTACTTC
>TRBD1|TRBV5-1|.|15|TRBJ1-4
CASSFTGTGYEKLFF
TGCGCCAGCAGCTTTACCGGGACAGGGTACGAAAAACTGTTTTTT
>TRBD1|TRBV29-1|.|13|TRBJ1-2
CSVSRDRAYGYTF
TGCAGCGTGAGCCGGGACAGGGCATATGGCTACACCTTC
>.|TRBV5-1|.|13|TRBJ1-2
CASTDGDLGGYTF
TGCGCCAGCACCGACGGGGACTTAGGAGGCTACACCTTC
>TRBD2|TRBV7-2|.|15|TRBJ2-3
CASSLEPSGVITQYF
TGTGCCAGCAGCTTAGAGCCTAGCGGGGTTATTACGCAGTATTTT
>TRBD1|TRBV24-1|.|16|TRBJ2-2
CATSDNGQGASGELFF
TGTGCCACCAGTGATAACGGACAGGGGGCTTCCGGGGAGCTGTTTTTT
>.|TRBV10-1|.|14|TRBJ2-5
CASSRQDYQETQYF
TGCGCCAGCAGTAGACAGGATTACCAAGAGACCCAGTACTTC
>.|TRBV28|.|14|TRBJ1-1
CASSLWAGVTEAFF
TGTGCCAGCAGTTTATGGGCAGGGGTTACTGAAGCTTTCTTT
>.|TRBV6-5|.|14|TRBJ2-1
CASSYGGANNEQFF
TGTGCCAGCAGTTACGGGGGGGCCAACAATGAGCAGTTCTTC
>.|TRBV4-2|once|14|TRBJ1-2
CASSRGHLGDGYTF
TGTGCCAGCAGCCGGGGACACCTCGGAGATGGCTACACCTTC
>.|TRBV3-1/TRBV3-2|.|15|TRBJ2-7
CASSQDWIGSYEQYF
TGTGCCAGCAGCCAAGATTGGATAGGGAGCTACGAGCAGTACTTC
>.|TRBV4-1|.|20|TRBJ2-4
CASSQTFPGRLGVAKNIQYF
TGCGCCAGCAGCCAAACCTTCCCAGGGAGGCTGGGGGTAGCCAAAAACATTCAGTACTTC
>.|TRBV19|.|16|TRBJ1-4
CASSTGAGGQREKLFF
TGTGCCAGTAGTACAGGGGCAGGCGGTCAACGGGAAAAACTGTTTTTT
>.|TRBV10-1|.|14|TRBJ2-5
CASSRGQAEETQYF
TGCGCCAGCAGCCGAGGTCAAGCCGAAGAGACCCAGTACTTC
>TRBD1|TRBV18|.|15|TRBJ2-5
CASSPQNRGGETQYF
TGTGCCAGCTCACCTCAAAACAGGGGCGGGGAGACCCAGTACTTC
>TRBD2|TRBV3-1/TRBV3-2|.|15|TRBJ2-5
CASSQGLAGMETQYF
TGTGCCAGCAGCCAAGGTCTAGCGGGGATGGAGACCCAGTACTTC
>.|TRBV5-5|.|17|TRBJ2-2
CASIPAETLGRPGELFF
TGTGCCAGCATCCCCGCCGAGACGCTGGGGCGACCCGGGGAGCTGTTTTTT
>TRBD1|TRBV28|.|13|TRBJ2-7
CASRTGSRYEQYF
TGTGCCAGCAGGACAGGGTCGAGGTACGAGCAGTACTTC
>.|TRBV6-2/TRBV6-3|.|13|TRBJ1-1
CASSFVQDTEAFF
TGTGCCAGCAGTTTCGTCCAGGACACTGAAGCTTTCTTT
>TRBD1|TRBV7-9|.|15|TRBJ2-5
CASSFRQGLQETQYF
TGTGCCAGCAGCTTCCGACAGGGTCTCCAAGAGACCCAGTACTTC